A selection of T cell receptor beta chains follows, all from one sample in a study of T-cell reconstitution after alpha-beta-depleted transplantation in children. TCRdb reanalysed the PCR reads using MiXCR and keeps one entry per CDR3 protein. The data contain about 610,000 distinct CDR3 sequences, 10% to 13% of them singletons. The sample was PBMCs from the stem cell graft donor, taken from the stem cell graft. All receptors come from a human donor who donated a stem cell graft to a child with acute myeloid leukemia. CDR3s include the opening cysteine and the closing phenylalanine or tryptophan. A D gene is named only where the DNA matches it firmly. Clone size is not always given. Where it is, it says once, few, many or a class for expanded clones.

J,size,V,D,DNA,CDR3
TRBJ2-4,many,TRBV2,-,TGTGCCAGCACAGGGTCCAAAAACATTCAGTACTTC,CASTGSKNIQYF
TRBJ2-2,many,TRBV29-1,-,TGCAGCGCCGCTCCCCAGGGAAGGAACACCGGGGAGCTGTTTTTT,CSAAPQGRNTGELFF
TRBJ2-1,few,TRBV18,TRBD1,TGTGCCAGCTCAACGGACAGGGGCAATGAGCAGTTCTTC,CASSTDRGNEQFF
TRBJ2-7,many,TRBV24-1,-,TGTGCCACCAGTGTACCCGAGCAGTACTTC,CATSVPEQYF
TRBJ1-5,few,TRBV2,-,TGTGCCAGCAGTGAACAAGGCGGCCCTCAGCCCCAGCATTTT,CASSEQGGPQPQHF
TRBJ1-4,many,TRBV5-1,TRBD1,TGCGCCAGCAGCTGGGCGGGGACAGCTAATGAAAAACTGTTTTTT,CASSWAGTANEKLFF
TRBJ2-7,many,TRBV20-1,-,TGCAGTGCTAGTCCGGACTCGGACTACGAGCAGTACTTC,CSASPDSDYEQYF
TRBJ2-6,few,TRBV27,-,TGTGCCAGCAGTCTTAGTGCATCTGGGGCCAACGTCCTGACTTTC,CASSLSASGANVLTF
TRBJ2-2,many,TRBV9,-,TGTGCCAGCAGCGACCGGGACCACCTCACCGGGGAGCTGTTTTTT,CASSDRDHLTGELFF
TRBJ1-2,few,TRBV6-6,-,TGTGCCAGCAGGCAGAGGGTAGACTACACCTTC,CASRQRVDYTF
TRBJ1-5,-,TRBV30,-,TGTGCCTGGAGCCCTACCTTGGACAGTGGGAGCAATCAGCCCCAGCATTTT,CAWSPTLDSGSNQPQHF
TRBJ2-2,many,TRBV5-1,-,TGCGCCAGTACCGGGAGAACGAACACCGGGGAGCTGTTTTTT,CASTGRTNTGELFF
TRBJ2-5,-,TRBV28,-,TGTGCCAGCAGTTCCCGGGACACTGGGGAGACCCAGTACTTC,CASSSRDTGETQYF
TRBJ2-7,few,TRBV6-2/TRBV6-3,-,TGTGCCAGCAGACGCCCCCCCTACGAGCAGTACTTC,CASRRPPYEQYF
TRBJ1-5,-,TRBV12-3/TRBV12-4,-,TGTGCCAGCAGCGGCAGGACCAATCAGCCCCAGCATTTT,CASSGRTNQPQHF
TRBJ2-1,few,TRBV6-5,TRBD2,TGTGCCAGCAGTTCCCCCGTAGCGGGAACAAACAATGAGCAGTTCTTC,CASSSPVAGTNNEQFF
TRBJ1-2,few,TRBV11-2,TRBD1,TGTGCCAGCAGCTTAGGGGGACAGGGCTTCTATGGCTACACCTTC,CASSLGGQGFYGYTF
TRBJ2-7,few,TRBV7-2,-,TGTGCCAGCAGTCAGCGGGTCCTCTCCTACGAGCAGTACTTC,CASSQRVLSYEQYF